This T cell receptor beta chain was documented in a study of shared clonotypes between healthy human individuals. Assay: immunoSEQ multiplex PCR; the TCRdb copy retains only in-frame clones and omits some. The sample lists 2 million to 2.5 million clones, approximately 95% seen once, with roughly 0.13% in the top ten. The junction had 6 bases not matched to a gene; V was cut back by 5 bases and J by 6 bases. Germline CDR1 and CDR2: MNHEY and SVGAGI. This CDR3 has 15 amino acids. The source of this sequence is a man younger than 30 in good health. Sequencing was performed on naive CD4+ T cells sorted from blood. This sample's subset: CD45RA+ positively selected. The chain is built from TRBV6-5 and TRBJ2-1, with 11 bases lining up with TRBD2. This CDR3 is CASSPLAGGANEQFF. The DNA for the CDR3 is TGTGCCAGCAGTCCGCTAGCGGGAGGTGCCAATGAGCAGTTCTTC.